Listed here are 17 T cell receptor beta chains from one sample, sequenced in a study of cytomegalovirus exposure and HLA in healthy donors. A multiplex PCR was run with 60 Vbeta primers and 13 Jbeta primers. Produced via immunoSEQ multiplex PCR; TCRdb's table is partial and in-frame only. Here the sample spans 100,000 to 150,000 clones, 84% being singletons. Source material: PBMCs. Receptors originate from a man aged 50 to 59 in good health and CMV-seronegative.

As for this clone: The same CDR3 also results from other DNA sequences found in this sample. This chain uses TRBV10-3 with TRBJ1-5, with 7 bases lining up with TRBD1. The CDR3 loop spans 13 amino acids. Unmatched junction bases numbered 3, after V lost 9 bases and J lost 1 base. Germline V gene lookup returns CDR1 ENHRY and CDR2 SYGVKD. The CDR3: CAIRQGSNQPQHF. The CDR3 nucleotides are TGTGCCATAAGACAGGGCAGCAATCAGCCCCAGCATTTT.

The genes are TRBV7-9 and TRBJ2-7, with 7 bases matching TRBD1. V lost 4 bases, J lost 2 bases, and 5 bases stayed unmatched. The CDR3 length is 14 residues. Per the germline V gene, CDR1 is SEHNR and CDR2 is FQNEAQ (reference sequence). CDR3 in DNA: TGTGCCAGCAGCTCAGACAGGGAAACCTACGAGCAGTACTTC. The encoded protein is CASSSDRETYEQYF.

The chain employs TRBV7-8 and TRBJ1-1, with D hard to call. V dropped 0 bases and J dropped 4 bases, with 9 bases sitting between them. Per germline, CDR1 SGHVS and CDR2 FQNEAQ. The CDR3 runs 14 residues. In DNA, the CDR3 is TGTGCCAGCAGCTTAGCCGCGGGCGGCACTGAAGCTTTCTTT. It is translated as CASSLAAGGTEAFF.

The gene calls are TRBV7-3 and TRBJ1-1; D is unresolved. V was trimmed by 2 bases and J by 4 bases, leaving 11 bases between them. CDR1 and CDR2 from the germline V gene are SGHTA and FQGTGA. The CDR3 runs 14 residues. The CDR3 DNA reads TGTGCCAGCAGCTTAGAGAGAGGTTCCACTGAAGCTTTCTTT. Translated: CASSLERGSTEAFF.

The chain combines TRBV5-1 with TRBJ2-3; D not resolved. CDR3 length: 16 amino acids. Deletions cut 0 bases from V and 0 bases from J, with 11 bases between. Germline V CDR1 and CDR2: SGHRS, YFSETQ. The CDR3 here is CASSLAQASSTDTQYF. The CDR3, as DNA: TGCGCCAGCAGCTTGGCTCAGGCCTCTAGCACAGATACGCAGTATTTT. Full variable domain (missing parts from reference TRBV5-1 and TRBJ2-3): KAGVTQTPRYLIKTRGQQVTLSCSPISGHRSVSWYQQTPGQGLQFLFEYFSETQRNKGNFPGRFSGRQFSNSRSEMNVSTLELGDSALYLCASSLAQASSTDTQYFGPGTRLTVL.

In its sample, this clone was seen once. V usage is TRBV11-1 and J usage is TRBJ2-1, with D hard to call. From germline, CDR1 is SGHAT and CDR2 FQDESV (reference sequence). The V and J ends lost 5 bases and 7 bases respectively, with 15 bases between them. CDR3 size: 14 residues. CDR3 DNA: TGTGCCAGCAGCCTCCTCGAACGCGGAAATGAGCAGTTCTTC. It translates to CASSLLERGNEQFF. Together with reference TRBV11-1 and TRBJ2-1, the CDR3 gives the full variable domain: EAEVAQSPRYKITEKSQAVAFWCDPISGHATLYWYRQILGQGPELLVQFQDESVVDDSQLPKDRFSAERLKGVDSTLKIQPAELGDSAMYLCASSLLERGNEQFFGPGTRLTVL.

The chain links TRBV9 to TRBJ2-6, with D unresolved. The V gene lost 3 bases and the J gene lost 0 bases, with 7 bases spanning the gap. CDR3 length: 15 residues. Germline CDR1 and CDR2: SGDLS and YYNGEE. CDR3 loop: CASSEPVSGANVLTF. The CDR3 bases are TGTGCCAGCAGCGAACCAGTCTCTGGGGCCAACGTCCTGACTTTC.

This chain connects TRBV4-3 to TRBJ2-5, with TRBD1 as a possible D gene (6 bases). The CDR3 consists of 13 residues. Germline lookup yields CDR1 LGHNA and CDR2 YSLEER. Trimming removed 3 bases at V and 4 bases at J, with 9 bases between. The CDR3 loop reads CASSQVRGETQYF. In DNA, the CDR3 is TGCGCCAGCAGCCAGGTCAGGGGAGAGACCCAGTACTTC.

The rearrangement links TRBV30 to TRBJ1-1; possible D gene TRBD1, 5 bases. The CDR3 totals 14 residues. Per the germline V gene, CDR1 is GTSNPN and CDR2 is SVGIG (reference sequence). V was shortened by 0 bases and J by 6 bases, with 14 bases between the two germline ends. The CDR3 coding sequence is TGTGCCTGGAGTGTACAGGCAGGGACTGCTGAAGCTTTCTTT. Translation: CAWSVQAGTAEAFF. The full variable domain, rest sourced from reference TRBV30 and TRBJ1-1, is SQTIHQWPATLVQPVGSPLSLECTVEGTSNPNLYWYRQAAGRGLQLLFYSVGIGQISSEVPQNLSASRPQDRQFILSSKKLLLSDSGFYLCAWSVQAGTAEAFFGQGTRLTVV.

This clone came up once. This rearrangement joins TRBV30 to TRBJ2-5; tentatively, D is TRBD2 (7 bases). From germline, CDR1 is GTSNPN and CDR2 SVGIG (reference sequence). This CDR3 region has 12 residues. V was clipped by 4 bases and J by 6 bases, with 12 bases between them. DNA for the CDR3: TGTGCCTGGACGGGGGGCGGGCAGACCCAGTACTTC. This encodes CAWTGGGQTQYF.

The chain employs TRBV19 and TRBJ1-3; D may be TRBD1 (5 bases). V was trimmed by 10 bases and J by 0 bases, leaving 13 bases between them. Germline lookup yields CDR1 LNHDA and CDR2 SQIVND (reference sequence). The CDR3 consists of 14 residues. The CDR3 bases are TGTGCCACTACAGGCTACGTCTCTGGAAACACCATATATTTT. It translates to CATTGYVSGNTIYF.

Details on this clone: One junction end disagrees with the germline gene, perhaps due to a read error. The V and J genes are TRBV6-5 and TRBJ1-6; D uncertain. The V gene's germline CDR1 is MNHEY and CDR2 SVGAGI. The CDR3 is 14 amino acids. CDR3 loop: CASSYDVYNSPLHF. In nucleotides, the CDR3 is TGTGCCAGCAGTTACGATGTTTACAATTCCCCCCTCCACTTT.

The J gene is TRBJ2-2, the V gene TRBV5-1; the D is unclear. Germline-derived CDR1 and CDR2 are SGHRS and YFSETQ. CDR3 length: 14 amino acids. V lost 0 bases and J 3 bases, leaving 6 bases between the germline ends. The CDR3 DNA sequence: TGCGCCAGCAGCTTGGACTATTACACCGGGGAGCTGTTTTTT. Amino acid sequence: CASSLDYYTGELFF.

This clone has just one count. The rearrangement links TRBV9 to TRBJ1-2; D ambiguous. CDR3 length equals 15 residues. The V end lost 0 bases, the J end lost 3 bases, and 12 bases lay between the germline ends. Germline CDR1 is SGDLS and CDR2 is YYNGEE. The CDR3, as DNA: TGTGCCAGCAGCGTAGACGCAGGAGGGCACTATGGCTACACCTTC. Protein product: CASSVDAGGHYGYTF.

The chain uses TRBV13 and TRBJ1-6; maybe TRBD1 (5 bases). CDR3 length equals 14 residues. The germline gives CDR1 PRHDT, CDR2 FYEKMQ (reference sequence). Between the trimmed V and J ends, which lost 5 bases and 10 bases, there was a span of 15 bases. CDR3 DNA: TGTGCCAGCAGCCCCGGGACGGGAGACTCACCCCTCCACTTT. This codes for CASSPGTGDSPLHF.

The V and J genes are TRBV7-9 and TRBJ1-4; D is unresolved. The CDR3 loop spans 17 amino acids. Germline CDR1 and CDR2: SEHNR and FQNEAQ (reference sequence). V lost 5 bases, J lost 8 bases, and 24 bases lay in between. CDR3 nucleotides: TGTGCCAGCAGCCCCGGCTCGCGAGGCACGGAGGACGAAAAACTGTTTTTT. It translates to CASSPGSRGTEDEKLFF.

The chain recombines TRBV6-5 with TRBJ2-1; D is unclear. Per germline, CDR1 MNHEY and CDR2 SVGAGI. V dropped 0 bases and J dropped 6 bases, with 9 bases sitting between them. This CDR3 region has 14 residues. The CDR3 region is CASSYSLVGNEQFF. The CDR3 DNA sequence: TGTGCCAGCAGTTACTCTCTAGTTGGCAATGAGCAGTTCTTC.